This T cell receptor (beta chain) comes out of a study of blood T cell repertoires in COVID-19. In the study overall: The United States, Italy and Spain supplied acute and convalescent COVID-19 samples. Sources were T cells, B-cell-depleted T cells, or PBMCs; the material itself was cDNA or gDNA.

In the authors' methods: Researchers report that nucleated cell counts were estimated from reference gene primer amplification. Produced via immunoSEQ multiplex PCR; TCRdb's table is partial and in-frame only. V and J calls and clone size come straight from that table; D and trimming were deduced from the DNA. This sample has some 170,000 clones, with approximately 86% found just once. This TCR was recovered from a woman in her fifties or sixties with acute or convalescent COVID-19. The sequenced sample was peripheral blood.

CDR3 sequence reads: CASSTRTGIQYEQYF. DNA of the CDR3: TGTGCCAGCAGCACGAGGACAGGGATCCAATACGAGCAGTACTTC. The V call is TRBV5-4, the J call TRBJ2-7, with 8 bases that match TRBD1. Germline CDR1 and CDR2: SGHNT and YYREEE (reference sequence). V shed 4 bases, J shed 4 bases, and the junction held 10 bases outside the gene matches. This CDR3 is 15 amino acids long.